This T cell receptor beta chain appears in the sequencing data of a study of T cell repertoires in cytomegalovirus infection. The study, taken as a whole, reports: HLA-C-restricted CMV-specific TCR beta clonotypes were dominant in the ex vivo response.

This clonotype was seen many times. The antigen is undetermined. V was clipped by 5 bases and J by 5 bases; unmatched bases: 4. Germline V gives CDR1 SGHAT, CDR2 FQNNGV. The CDR3 runs 15 residues. Each CDR3 protein gets one entry after TCRdb re-called the reads with MiXCR. This sample has some 70,000 distinct CDR3 sequences, with approximately 22% found just once. The sequence derives from a human donor in good health (CMV status not recorded). Some clones in this sample may be carry-over from other donors' samples. Sequenced input: PBMCs, sequenced either directly or after in vitro stimulation (not recorded which). The rearrangement joins TRBV11-2 to TRBJ2-1; 12 bases align to TRBD2. The CDR3 nucleotides read TGTGCCAGCAGCCTACGGACTAGCGGGAACAATGAGCAGTTCTTC. Its translation: CASSLRTSGNNEQFF.